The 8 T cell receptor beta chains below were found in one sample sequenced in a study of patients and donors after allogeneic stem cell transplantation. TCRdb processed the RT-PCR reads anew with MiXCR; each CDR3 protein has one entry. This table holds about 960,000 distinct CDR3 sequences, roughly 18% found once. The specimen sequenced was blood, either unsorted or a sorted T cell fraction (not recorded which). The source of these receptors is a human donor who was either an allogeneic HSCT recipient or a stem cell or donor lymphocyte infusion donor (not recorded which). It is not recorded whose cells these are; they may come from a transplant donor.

CDR3 protein: CASSQTSGGRETQYF. The CDR3 nucleotides read TGCGCCAGCAGTCAGACATCAGGGGGACGGGAGACCCAGTACTTC. The chain has TRBV4-1 and TRBJ2-5; 7 bases line up with TRBD1. The CDR3 is made up of 15 amino acids. V shed 6 bases and J 5 bases; nucleotides not matched to a gene: 12. The V gene's germline CDR1 is MGHRA and CDR2 YSYEKL.

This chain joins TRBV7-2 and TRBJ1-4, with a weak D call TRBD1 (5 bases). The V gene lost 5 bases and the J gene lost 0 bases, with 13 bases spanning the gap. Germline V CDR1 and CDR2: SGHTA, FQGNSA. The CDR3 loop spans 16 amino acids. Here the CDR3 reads CASSQRQSSTNEKLFF. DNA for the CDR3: TGTGCCAGCAGCCAACGACAGTCATCAACTAATGAAAAACTGTTTTTT. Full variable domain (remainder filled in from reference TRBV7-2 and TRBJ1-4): GAGVSQSPSNKVTEKGKDVELRCDPISGHTALYWYRQSLGQGLEFLIYFQGNSAPDKSGLPSDRFSAERTGGSVSTLTIQRTQQEDSAVYLCASSQRQSSTNEKLFFGSGTQLSVL.

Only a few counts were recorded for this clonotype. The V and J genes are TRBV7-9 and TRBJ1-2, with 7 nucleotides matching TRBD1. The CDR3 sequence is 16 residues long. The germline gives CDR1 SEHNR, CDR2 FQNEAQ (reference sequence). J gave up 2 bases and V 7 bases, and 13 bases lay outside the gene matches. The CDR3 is CASILTAVGQNYGYTF. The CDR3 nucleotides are TGTGCCAGCATCCTCACCGCGGTGGGACAGAACTATGGCTACACCTTC. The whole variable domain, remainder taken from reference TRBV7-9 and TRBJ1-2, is DTGVSQNPRHKITKRGQNVTFRCDPISEHNRLYWYRQTLGQGPEFLTYFQNEAQLEKSRLLSDRFSAERPKGSFSTLEIQRTEQGDSAMYLCASILTAVGQNYGYTFGSGTRLTVV.

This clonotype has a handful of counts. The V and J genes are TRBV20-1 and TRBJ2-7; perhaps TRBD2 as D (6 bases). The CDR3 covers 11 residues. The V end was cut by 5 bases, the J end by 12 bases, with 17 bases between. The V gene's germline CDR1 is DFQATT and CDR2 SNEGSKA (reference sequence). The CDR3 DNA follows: TGCAGTGCTGCAACACTGGGGGAGGTGTACTTC. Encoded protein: CSAATLGEVYF.

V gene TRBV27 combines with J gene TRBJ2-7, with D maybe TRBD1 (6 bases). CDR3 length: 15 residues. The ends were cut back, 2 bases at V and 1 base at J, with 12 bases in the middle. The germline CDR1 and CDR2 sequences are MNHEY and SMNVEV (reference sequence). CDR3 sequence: CASSLTRDTSYEQYF. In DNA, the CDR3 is TGTGCCAGCAGTTTAACCCGGGACACTTCCTACGAGCAGTACTTC.

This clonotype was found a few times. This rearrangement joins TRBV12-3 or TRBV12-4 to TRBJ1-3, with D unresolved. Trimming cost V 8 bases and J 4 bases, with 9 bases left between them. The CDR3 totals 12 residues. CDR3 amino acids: CASGRSGNTIYF. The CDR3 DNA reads TGTGCCAGCGGCCGCTCCGGAAACACCATATATTTT.

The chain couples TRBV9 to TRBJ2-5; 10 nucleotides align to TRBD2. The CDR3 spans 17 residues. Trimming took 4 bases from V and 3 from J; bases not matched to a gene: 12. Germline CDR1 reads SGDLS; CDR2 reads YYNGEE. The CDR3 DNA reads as TGTGCCAGCAGCCCGGGTAAGGGACTAGCGACAAAAGAGACCCAGTACTTC. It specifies CASSPGKGLATKETQYF.

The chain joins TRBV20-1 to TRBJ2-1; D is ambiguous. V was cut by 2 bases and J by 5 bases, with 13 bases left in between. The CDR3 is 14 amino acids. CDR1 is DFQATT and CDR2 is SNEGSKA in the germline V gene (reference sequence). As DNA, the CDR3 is TGCAGTGCTAGACCCCCAGGCGGTAACAATGAGCAGTTCTTC. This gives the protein CSARPPGGNNEQFF.